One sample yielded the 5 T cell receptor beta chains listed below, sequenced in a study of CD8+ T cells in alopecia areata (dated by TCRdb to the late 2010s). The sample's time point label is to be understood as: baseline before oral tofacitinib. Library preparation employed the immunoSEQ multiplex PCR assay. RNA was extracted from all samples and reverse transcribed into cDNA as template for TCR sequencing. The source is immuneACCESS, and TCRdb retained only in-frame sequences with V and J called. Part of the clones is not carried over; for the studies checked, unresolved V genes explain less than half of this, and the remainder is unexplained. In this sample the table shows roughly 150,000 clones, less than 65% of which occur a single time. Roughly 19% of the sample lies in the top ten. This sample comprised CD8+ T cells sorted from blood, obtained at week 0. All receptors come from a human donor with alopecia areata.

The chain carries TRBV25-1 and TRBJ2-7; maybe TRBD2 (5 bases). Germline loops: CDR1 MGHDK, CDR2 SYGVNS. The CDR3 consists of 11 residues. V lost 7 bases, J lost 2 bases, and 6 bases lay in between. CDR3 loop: CASKEAYEQYF. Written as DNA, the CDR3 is TGTGCCAGCAAGGAGGCCTACGAGCAGTACTTC.

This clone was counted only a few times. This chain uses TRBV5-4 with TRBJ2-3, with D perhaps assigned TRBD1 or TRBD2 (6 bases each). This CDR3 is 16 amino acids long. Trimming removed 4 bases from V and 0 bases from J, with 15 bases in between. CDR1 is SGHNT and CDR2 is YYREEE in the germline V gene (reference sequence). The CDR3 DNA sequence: TGTGCCAGCAGCGGGGGGACACCAACTAGCACAGATACGCAGTATTTT. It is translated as CASSGGTPTSTDTQYF.

CDR3 nucleotide sequence: TGCGCCAGCAGCTTGGCCGGAGGGACGCCATATGGCTACACCTTC. Translated, it gives CASSLAGGTPYGYTF. This rearrangement joins TRBV5-1 to TRBJ1-2; D is perhaps TRBD1 (5 bases). This CDR3 is built from 15 residues. V was clipped by 0 bases and J by 5 bases, with 14 bases between them. Germline V gene lookup returns CDR1 SGHRS and CDR2 YFSETQ.

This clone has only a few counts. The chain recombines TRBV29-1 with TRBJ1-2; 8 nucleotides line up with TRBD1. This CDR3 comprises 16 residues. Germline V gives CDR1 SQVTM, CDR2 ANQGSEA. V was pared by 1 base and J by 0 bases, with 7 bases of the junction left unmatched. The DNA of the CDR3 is TGCAGCGTTGAAGGGTCCGGACAGGGACCTAACTATGGCTACACCTTC. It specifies CSVEGSGQGPNYGYTF.

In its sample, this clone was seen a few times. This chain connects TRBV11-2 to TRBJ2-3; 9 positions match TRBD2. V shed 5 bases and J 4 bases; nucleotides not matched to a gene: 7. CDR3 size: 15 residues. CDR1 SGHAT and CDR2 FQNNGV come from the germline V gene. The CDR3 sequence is CASSDLAGPSDTQYF. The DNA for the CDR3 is TGTGCCAGCAGCGACCTAGCGGGGCCCTCAGATACGCAGTATTTT.